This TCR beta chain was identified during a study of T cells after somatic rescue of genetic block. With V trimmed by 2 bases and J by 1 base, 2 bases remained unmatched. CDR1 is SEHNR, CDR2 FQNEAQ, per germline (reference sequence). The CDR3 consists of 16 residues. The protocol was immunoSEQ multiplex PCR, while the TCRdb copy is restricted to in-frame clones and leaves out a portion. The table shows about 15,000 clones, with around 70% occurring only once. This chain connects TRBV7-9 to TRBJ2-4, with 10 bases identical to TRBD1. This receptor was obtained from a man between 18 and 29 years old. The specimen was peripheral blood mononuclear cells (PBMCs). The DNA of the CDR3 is TGTGCCAGCAGCTTAAGGGGACAGGGGGCCAAAAACATTCAGTACTTC. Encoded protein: CASSLRGQGAKNIQYF.